Listed below are T cell receptor beta chains from one sample, sequenced in a study of control samples from healthy donors and cancer patients. Profiling relied on immunoSEQ multiplex PCR, and the TCRdb table lists in-frame clones only, not all of them. The data contain about 90,000 clones, 90% of them singletons. The sequenced material came from blood. Every receptor here comes from a woman aged 18-29 years in good health. CDR3s include the opening cysteine and the closing phenylalanine or tryptophan. D genes are given only for firm matches. Rows may omit the clone size; those that give it use once, few, many or a size class.

V gene	D gene	clone size	J gene	CDR3 DNA	CDR3 protein
TRBV19	NA	NA	TRBJ1-6	TGTGCCAGTAGTAATTTGTTAGGCGGGACCAATTCACCCCTCCACTTT	CASSNLLGGTNSPLHF
TRBV6-6	TRBD2	NA	TRBJ2-1	TGTGCCAGCAGTCTCATAGCGGGGGGGCCCGGGTACAATGAGCAGTTCTTC	CASSLIAGGPGYNEQFF
TRBV5-4	TRBD1	NA	TRBJ2-4	TGTGCCAGCAGCTTGGACAGGGGTACGGACATTCAGTACTTC	CASSLDRGTDIQYF
TRBV4-2	NA	NA	TRBJ1-3	TGTGCCAGCAGCCAAGAGGTCGGGGCGGGCAACACCATATATTTT	CASSQEVGAGNTIYF
TRBV5-5	NA	NA	TRBJ2-7	TGTGCCAGCAGCTTGAATACAGGAGGATATTCCTACGAGCAGTACTTC	CASSLNTGGYSYEQYF
TRBV7-9	NA	NA	TRBJ1-1	TGTGCCAGCAGCTTAGCGCGCCAGGAAGCTTTCTTT	CASSLARQEAFF
TRBV7-2	TRBD1	NA	TRBJ1-6	TGTGCCAGCAGGATAGGGGGCGAGGTAACACCCCTCCACTTT	CASRIGGEVTPLHF
TRBV29-1	TRBD1	NA	TRBJ2-3	TGCAGCGCTGTCAGGGGGCCGGATACGCAGTATTTT	CSAVRGPDTQYF
TRBV19	TRBD1	NA	TRBJ2-3	TGTGCCAGTAGTATATCATGGGGACAGGGGAGCACAGATACGCAGTATTTT	CASSISWGQGSTDTQYF
TRBV6-5	NA	NA	TRBJ1-1	TGTGCCAGCAGTTACTCAGACGGACTCATGAACACTGAAGCTTTCTTT	CASSYSDGLMNTEAFF
TRBV5-6	NA	NA	TRBJ2-3	TGTGCCAGCAGCTTAAGACGGGACAGCACAGATACGCAGTATTTT	CASSLRRDSTDTQYF
TRBV10-2	TRBD1	NA	TRBJ1-1	TGCGCCAGCCAACCGGGACAGGGGAACACTGAAGCTTTCTTT	CASQPGQGNTEAFF
TRBV7-2	NA	NA	TRBJ1-1	TGTGCCAGCAGCTTAGTAGGACAACGTGATGAAGCTTTCTTT	CASSLVGQRDEAFF
TRBV24-1	TRBD1	NA	TRBJ1-5	TGTGCCACCAGTGATACATGCCGGGACAGGGTGGGTCAGCCCCAGCATTTT	CATSDTCRDRVGQPQHF
TRBV10-1	TRBD2	once	TRBJ2-2	TGCGCCAGCGGAACTAGCGGGGGGGCCAGAACCGGGGAGCTGTTTTTT	CASGTSGGARTGELFF
TRBV9	TRBD1	NA	TRBJ1-2	TGTGCCAGCTCACAGGGGGCTGGGAACTATGGCTACACCTTC	CASSQGAGNYGYTF
TRBV5-1	TRBD1	NA	TRBJ1-1	TGCGCCAGCAGCAGGGACAGGGTCCCCCTAATTGACACTGAAGCTTTCTTT	CASSRDRVPLIDTEAFF
TRBV2	TRBD1	NA	TRBJ1-2	TGTGCCAGCAGCGCGGGACAGGGGGCAAACTATGGCTACACCTTC	CASSAGQGANYGYTF
TRBV11-2	NA	few	TRBJ2-3	TGTGCCAGCAGCTTGGGTACTGGGGGGACAGATACGCAGTATTTT	CASSLGTGGTDTQYF
TRBV5-1	NA	NA	TRBJ2-7	TGCGCCAGCAGCTTGGGGTCAGGTTCGTCCTACGAGCAGTACTTC	CASSLGSGSSYEQYF
TRBV3-1/TRBV3-2	TRBD1	NA	TRBJ2-7	TGTGCCAGCAGCCCCTCTCGGACAGGGACGCGCGAGCAGTACTTC	CASSPSRTGTREQYF
TRBV2	NA	NA	TRBJ1-1	TGTGCCAGCAGTGACCAGTACACTGAAGCTTTCTTT	CASSDQYTEAFF
TRBV21-1	NA	NA	TRBJ1-5	TGTGCCAGCAGCAAAGAGGGAGAGGGGAAAAAGACCTATAATCAGCCCCAGCATTTT	CASSKEGEGKKTYNQPQHF
TRBV5-8	NA	NA	TRBJ2-7	TGTGCCAGCAGAGGGTACTACGAGCAGTACTTC	CASRGYYEQYF
TRBV12-3/TRBV12-4	NA	once	TRBJ1-4	TGTGCCAGCAGTTTTCTTGAAAAACTGTTTTTT	CASSFLEKLFF
TRBV27	TRBD1	NA	TRBJ2-7	TGTGCCAGCAGTTTATCGCCCGGGACAGGGCTGTACTTC	CASSLSPGTGLYF
TRBV7-2	NA	NA	TRBJ1-3	TGTGCCAGCAGCCAGGCAGGACTGGCCAGGAACGGCACCATATATTTT	CASSQAGLARNGTIYF
TRBV6-2/TRBV6-3	TRBD2	NA	TRBJ2-3	TGTGCCAGCAGCACAACCTCCGGGGGGGTAGATACGCAGTATTTT	CASSTTSGGVDTQYF
TRBV2	NA	once	TRBJ2-5	TGTGCCAGCAACAGGGTACAAGAGACCCAGTACTTC	CASNRVQETQYF
TRBV5-1	TRBD2	NA	TRBJ2-3	TGCGCCAGCAGCTTAACTAGCGGGGGAGATACGCAGTATTTT	CASSLTSGGDTQYF
TRBV5-1	TRBD1	NA	TRBJ1-5	TGCGCCAGCAGCTTGTTTGGGACAGGGGATCAGCCCCAGCATTTT	CASSLFGTGDQPQHF
TRBV7-2	NA	NA	TRBJ1-4	TGTGCCAGCAGCTCGTCCTCCGGGACCTTGGATGAAAAACTGTTTTTT	CASSSSSGTLDEKLFF
TRBV5-1	NA	NA	TRBJ1-1	TGCGCCAGCAGCTTGGATTCTGGGACCTCGAAGTGGGTCTTT	CASSLDSGTSKWVF
TRBV5-1	NA	NA	TRBJ1-1	TGCGCCAGCAGCACCAGTGGCCGGAACACTGAAGCTTTCTTT	CASSTSGRNTEAFF
TRBV5-1	TRBD2	NA	TRBJ2-3	TGCGCCAGCAGCTCCACTAGCGGGGGGGCCCTGAATACGCAGTATTTT	CASSSTSGGALNTQYF
TRBV28	TRBD1	NA	TRBJ2-7	TGTGCCAGCAGTTCCCGGACAGGCCCCTACGAGCAGTACTTC	CASSSRTGPYEQYF
TRBV2	TRBD1	NA	TRBJ1-2	TGTGCCAGCGAAACGGACAGGGGCGCAGATGGCTACACCTTC	CASETDRGADGYTF
TRBV6-6	NA	NA	TRBJ2-3	TGTGCCAGCGGGGGGCATGACACAGATACGCAGTATTTT	CASGGHDTDTQYF
TRBV20-1	TRBD1	many	TRBJ1-1	TGCAGTGCTAGTGGTGACAGGGAGAGTCACACTGAAGCTTTCTTT	CSASGDRESHTEAFF
TRBV5-6	NA	once	TRBJ2-2	TGTGCCAGCAGCTTGGCGGGACTTCTAACCGGGGAGCTGTTTTTT	CASSLAGLLTGELFF
TRBV7-8	NA	NA	TRBJ1-5	TGTGCCAGCAGCCAGGACAGATATCAGCCCCAGCATTTT	CASSQDRYQPQHF